The present T cell receptor beta chain was sequenced within a study of PD-1 blockade in classical Hodgkin lymphoma. Data came from immunoSEQ multiplex PCR; TCRdb stores just in-frame clones and leaves some out. The sample yields about 60,000 clones, around 90% seen once. Germline V gives CDR1 MGHRA, CDR2 YSYEKL. This CDR3 comprises 14 residues. The V and J ends lost 5 bases and 7 bases, in that order; junction bases with no gene match: 9. Described time point: cycle 4 day 1 (C4D1), after 5 to 7 weeks of nivolumab. Following autologous stem cell transplantation, relapse occurred in every patient, and exposure to brentuximab vedotin varied.

The receptor was isolated from a human donor with classical Hodgkin lymphoma. The source material was peripheral blood mononuclear cells (PBMCs), sampled before the fourth cycle of nivolumab. The chain is built from TRBV4-1 and TRBJ2-5; 8 bases match TRBD1. CDR3 nucleotide sequence: TGCGCCAGCAGCGCACAGGGGGTCTGGGGGACCCAGTACTTC. Protein product: CASSAQGVWGTQYF.